The following is a T cell receptor (beta chain) sequence with its context. The recovered donors of Cohort 3 showed two negative PCRs, clearance, or symptom resolution. In the original analysis: Estimates of nucleated cell counts were drawn from the amplification of reference gene primers. Assay: immunoSEQ multiplex PCR; the TCRdb copy retains only in-frame clones and omits some. Clone size and the V and J calls come from that table; the DNA yielded D and trimming. The sample has under 300,000 clones; 80% to 85% are singletons. The V end was cut by 2 bases, the J end by 1 base, with 8 bases between. CDR3 length: 14 residues. CDR1 MNHEY and CDR2 SVGEGT come from the germline V gene. This sample stems from a study of blood T cell repertoires in COVID-19. In the study overall: PBMCs, B-cell-depleted T cells, or T cells provided the cDNA or gDNA that made up the material.

Sequences were obtained from PBMCs or T cells enriched from blood (not recorded which). This TCR derives from a man in his fifties or sixties who had recovered from COVID-19. The J gene is TRBJ1-1, the V gene TRBV6-2 or TRBV6-3; no clear D gene. CDR3 in amino acids: CASSYQVRNTEAFF. The CDR3 nucleotides are TGTGCCAGCAGTTACCAGGTTCGGAACACTGAAGCTTTCTTT.